These 11 T cell receptor beta chains came from one sample sequenced in a study of shared clonotypes between healthy human individuals. The repertoire was sequenced with immunoSEQ multiplex PCR; TCRdb's copy has only in-frame clones and lacks some. Here the sample spans hundreds of thousands of clones, roughly 96% being singletons. Naivety among CD8 cells was defined by CD45RO negativity and positive CCR7 selection, thereby excluding terminally differentiated effector memory CD45RA+ cells. Material for sequencing was naive CD8+ T cells sorted from blood. These TCRs come from a woman in her thirties in good health.

V gene TRBV28 combines with J gene TRBJ2-3; 9 bases are a match to TRBD2. The V segment lost 2 bases and the J segment 3 bases; nucleotides outside the gene matches: 6. CDR3 length equals 16 residues. Germline values: CDR1 MDHEN, CDR2 SYDVKM. CDR3 loop: CASSLSPAGGTDTQYF. CDR3 nucleotide sequence: TGTGCCAGCAGTTTAAGTCCAGCGGGGGGAACAGATACGCAGTATTTT.

V and J are TRBV1 and TRBJ2-5; TRBD1 is the table's D call, not checked against the DNA. TRBV1 is a known pseudogene. CDR3 size: 15 residues. The CDR3 region has the DNA TGCACCAGCAGCCAAGATTGTGACATCGAAGAGACCCAGTACTTC. Its translation is CTSSQDCDIEETQYF.

The chain carries TRBV5-1 and TRBJ1-1; D uncertain. The CDR3 length is 13 residues. The germline CDR1 and CDR2 sequences are SGHRS and YFSETQ. V was trimmed by 0 bases and J by 4 bases, leaving 7 bases between them. In nucleotides, the CDR3 is TGCGCCAGCAGCTTGGAGGTGTCCACTGAAGCTTTCTTT. Translating gives CASSLEVSTEAFF.

The J gene is TRBJ2-1, the V gene TRBV19; tentatively, D is TRBD2 (6 bases). Germline CDR1 reads LNHDA; CDR2 reads SQIVND (reference sequence). This CDR3 spans 15 amino acids. Trimming removed 5 bases from V and 8 bases from J, with 19 bases in between. CDR3 protein: CASSASIAWGDEQFF. CDR3 coding DNA: TGTGCCAGTAGTGCTTCGATCGCCTGGGGGGATGAGCAGTTCTTC.

The rearrangement links TRBV2 to TRBJ2-7; maybe TRBD1 (6 bases). Trimming shortened V by 7 bases and J by 2 bases, and 18 bases separated the two germline ends. The CDR3 loop spans 15 amino acids. Germline CDR1 is SNHLY and CDR2 is FYNNEI. The CDR3 loop is CASKYRDTLPYEQYF. CDR3 DNA: TGTGCCAGCAAGTACCGGGACACGCTTCCCTACGAGCAGTACTTC. Full variable domain (missing parts from reference TRBV2 and TRBJ2-7): EPEVTQTPSHQVTQMGQEVILRCVPISNHLYFYWYRQILGQKVEFLVSFYNNEISEKSEIFDDQFSVERPDGSNFTLKIRSTKLEDSAMYFCASKYRDTLPYEQYFGPGTRLTVT.

The V call is TRBV11-3, the J call TRBJ2-3; D is undetermined. Trimming removed 10 bases at V and 6 bases at J, with 23 bases between. The CDR3 extends over 15 amino acids. CDR1 is SGHNT and CDR2 is YENEEA in the germline V gene. CDR3 DNA: TGTGCCAACCTGGAAGGGATGGAGAACTGGGATACGCAGTATTTT. It codes for CANLEGMENWDTQYF.

V usage is TRBV5-4 and J usage is TRBJ1-1; no firm D call. This CDR3 has 12 amino acids. The V gene's germline CDR1 is SGHNT and CDR2 YYREEE (reference sequence). Deletions cut 10 bases from V and 3 bases from J, with 13 bases between. DNA for the CDR3: TGTGCCGCTTGGGGATCGGACACTGAAGCTTTCTTT. Amino acids: CAAWGSDTEAFF.

V and J are TRBV10-3 and TRBJ2-3; TRBD2 matches at 8 bases. The germline V gene has CDR1 ENHRY and CDR2 SYGVKD. The J segment lost 6 bases and the V segment lost 4 bases, leaving 6 bases of the junction unmatched. The CDR3 runs to 14 residues. CDR3 sequence: CAISGTSRNDTQYF. The CDR3 bases are TGTGCCATCAGTGGGACTAGCAGAAATGATACGCAGTATTTT.

The V call is TRBV5-6, the J call TRBJ2-7; 9 positions match TRBD1. The CDR3 spans 16 residues. Germline V lookup: CDR1 SGHDT, CDR2 YYEEEE. The ends lost 4 bases at V and 6 bases at J; junction bases unmatched: 14. The CDR3 protein is CASSLQGAVGVGEQYF. The CDR3 nucleotides read TGTGCCAGCAGCCTACAGGGGGCGGTTGGGGTCGGCGAGCAGTACTTC.

The rearrangement links TRBV9 to TRBJ1-5; D gene unclear. The V gene's germline CDR1 is SGDLS and CDR2 YYNGEE. V lost 3 bases to trimming and J lost 1 base, with 5 bases between them. CDR3 size: 13 residues. Here the CDR3 reads CASSERSNQPQHF. In DNA form, the CDR3 reads TGTGCCAGCAGCGAGAGAAGCAATCAGCCCCAGCATTTT.

J is TRBJ2-5 and V is TRBV5-1; TRBD1 agrees at 7 bases. The germline V gene encodes CDR1 SGHRS and CDR2 YFSETQ. The CDR3 spans 14 residues. V shed 0 bases, J shed 5 bases, and the junction held 4 bases outside the gene matches. The CDR3 nucleotides are TGCGCCAGCAGCTTGGGACAGGGTGAGGAGACCCAGTACTTC. Translation gives CASSLGQGEETQYF.